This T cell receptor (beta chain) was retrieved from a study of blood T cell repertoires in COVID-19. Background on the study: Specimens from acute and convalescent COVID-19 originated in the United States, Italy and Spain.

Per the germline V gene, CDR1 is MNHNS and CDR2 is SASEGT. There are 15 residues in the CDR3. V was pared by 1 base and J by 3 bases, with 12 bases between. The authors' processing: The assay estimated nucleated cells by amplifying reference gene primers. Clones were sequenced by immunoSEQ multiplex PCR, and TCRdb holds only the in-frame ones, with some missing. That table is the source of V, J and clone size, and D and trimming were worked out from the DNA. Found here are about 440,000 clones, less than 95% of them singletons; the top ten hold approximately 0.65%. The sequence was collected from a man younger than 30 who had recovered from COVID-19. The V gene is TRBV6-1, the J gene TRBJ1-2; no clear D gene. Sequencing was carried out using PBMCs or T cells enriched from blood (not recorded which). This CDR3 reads CASSEVVAPYYGYTF. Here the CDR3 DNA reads TGTGCCAGCAGTGAAGTGGTGGCCCCCTACTATGGCTACACCTTC.